This TCR beta chain was identified during a study of T cells after somatic rescue of genetic block. CDR1 and CDR2 (germline): MGHRA, YSYEKL. V was trimmed by 3 bases and J by 0 bases, leaving 14 bases between them. CDR3 length: 16 amino acids. This table comes from immunoSEQ multiplex PCR, and its TCRdb copy is limited to in-frame clones, with some not included. The table has 13,000 to 15,000 clones, around 76% seen once. This rearrangement joins TRBV4-1 to TRBJ1-2; no definite D call. Sequencing was carried out using peripheral blood mononuclear cells (PBMCs). The receptor was derived from a boy aged 5-17 years. This CDR3 is CASSQEEQISNYGYTF. The CDR3 nucleotides read TGCGCCAGCAGCCAGGAAGAACAGATTTCTAACTATGGCTACACCTTC.